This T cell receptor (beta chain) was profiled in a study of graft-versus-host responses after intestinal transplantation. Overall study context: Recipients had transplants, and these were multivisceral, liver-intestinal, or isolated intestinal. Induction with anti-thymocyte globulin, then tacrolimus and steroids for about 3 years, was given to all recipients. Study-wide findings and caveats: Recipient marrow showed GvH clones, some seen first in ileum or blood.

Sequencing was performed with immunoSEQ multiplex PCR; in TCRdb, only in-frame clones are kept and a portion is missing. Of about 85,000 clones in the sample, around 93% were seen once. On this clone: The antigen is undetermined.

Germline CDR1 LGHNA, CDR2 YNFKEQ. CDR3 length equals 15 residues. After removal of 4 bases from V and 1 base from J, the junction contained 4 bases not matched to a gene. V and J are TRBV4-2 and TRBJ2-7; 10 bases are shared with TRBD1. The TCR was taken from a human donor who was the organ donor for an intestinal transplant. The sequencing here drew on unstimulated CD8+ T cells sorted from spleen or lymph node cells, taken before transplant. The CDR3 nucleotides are TGTGCCAGCAGCCCCCGGACAGGGGGATCCTACGAGCAGTACTTC. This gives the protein CASSPRTGGSYEQYF.